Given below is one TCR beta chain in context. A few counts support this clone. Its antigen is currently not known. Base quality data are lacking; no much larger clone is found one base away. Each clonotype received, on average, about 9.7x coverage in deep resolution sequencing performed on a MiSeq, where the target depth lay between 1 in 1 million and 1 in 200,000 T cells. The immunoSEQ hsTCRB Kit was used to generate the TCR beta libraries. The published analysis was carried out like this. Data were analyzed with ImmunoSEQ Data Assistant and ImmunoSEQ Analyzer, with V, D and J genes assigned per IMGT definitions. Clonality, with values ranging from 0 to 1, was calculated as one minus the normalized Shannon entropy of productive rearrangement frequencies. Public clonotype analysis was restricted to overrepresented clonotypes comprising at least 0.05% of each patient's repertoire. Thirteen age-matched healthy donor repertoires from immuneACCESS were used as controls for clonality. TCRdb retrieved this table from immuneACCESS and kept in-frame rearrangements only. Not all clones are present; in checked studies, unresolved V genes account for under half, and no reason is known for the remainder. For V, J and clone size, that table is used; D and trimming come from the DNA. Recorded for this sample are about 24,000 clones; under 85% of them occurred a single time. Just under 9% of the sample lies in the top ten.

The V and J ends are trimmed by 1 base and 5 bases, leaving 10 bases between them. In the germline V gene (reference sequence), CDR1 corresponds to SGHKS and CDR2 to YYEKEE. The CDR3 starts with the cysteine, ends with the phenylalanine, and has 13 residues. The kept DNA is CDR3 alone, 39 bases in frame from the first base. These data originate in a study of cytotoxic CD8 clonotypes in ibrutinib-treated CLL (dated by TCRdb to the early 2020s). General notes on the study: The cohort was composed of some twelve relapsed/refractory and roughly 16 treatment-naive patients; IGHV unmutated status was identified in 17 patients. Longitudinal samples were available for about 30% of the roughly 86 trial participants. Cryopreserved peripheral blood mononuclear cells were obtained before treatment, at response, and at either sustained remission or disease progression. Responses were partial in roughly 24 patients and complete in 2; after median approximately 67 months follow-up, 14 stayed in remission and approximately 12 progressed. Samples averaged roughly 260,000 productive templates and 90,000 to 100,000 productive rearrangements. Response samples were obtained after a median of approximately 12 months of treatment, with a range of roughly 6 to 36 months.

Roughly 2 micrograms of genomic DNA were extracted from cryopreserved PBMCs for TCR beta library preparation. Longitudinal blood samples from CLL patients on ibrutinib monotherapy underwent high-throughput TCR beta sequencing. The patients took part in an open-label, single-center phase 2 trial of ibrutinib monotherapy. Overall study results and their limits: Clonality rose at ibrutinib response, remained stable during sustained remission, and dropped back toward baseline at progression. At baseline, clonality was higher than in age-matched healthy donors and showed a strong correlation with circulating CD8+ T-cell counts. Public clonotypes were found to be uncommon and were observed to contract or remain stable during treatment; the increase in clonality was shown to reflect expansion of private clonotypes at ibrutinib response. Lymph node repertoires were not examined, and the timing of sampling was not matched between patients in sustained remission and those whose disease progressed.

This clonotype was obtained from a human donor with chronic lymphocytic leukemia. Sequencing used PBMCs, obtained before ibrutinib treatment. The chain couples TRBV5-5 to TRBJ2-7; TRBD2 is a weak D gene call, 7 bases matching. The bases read TGTGCCAGCAGCTTGCGGGGGGCGGACGAGCAGTACTTC. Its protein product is CASSLRGADEQYF.